A single sample gave rise to the 14 T cell receptor beta chains below, sequenced in a study of blood T cell repertoires in COVID-19. Repertoires were generated with immunoSEQ multiplex PCR, while TCRdb's copy carries only in-frame clones and drops some. In the table there are around 500,000 clones, approximately 83% of which are singletons. Sequenced material: peripheral blood. Receptors were obtained from a human donor in a cohort sampled during active COVID-19.

The chain recombines TRBV5-6 with TRBJ2-1; 9 bases are a match to TRBD1. Germline V gene sequence: CDR1 SGHDT, CDR2 YYEEEE. Trimming removed 6 bases from V and 6 bases from J; junction bases left unmatched: 10. This CDR3 has 15 residues. CDR3 sequence (DNA): TGTGCCAGCACCCGCCAGGGACAGGGTATCAATGAGCAGTTCTTC. The encoded protein is CASTRQGQGINEQFF.

CDR3 nucleotides: TGTGCCAGCAGTAAAGGCCTAGGAAATTCACCCCTCCACTTT. Its translation: CASSKGLGNSPLHF. J is TRBJ1-6 and V is TRBV27; D is unclear. V lost 5 bases and J 7 bases, leaving 12 bases between the germline ends. Per the germline V gene, CDR1 is MNHEY and CDR2 is SMNVEV (reference sequence). The CDR3 sequence is 14 residues long.

The chain has TRBV27 and TRBJ2-1, with TRBD2 as a possible D gene (6 bases). Trimming removed 6 bases at V and 4 bases at J, with 19 bases between. CDR3 length equals 16 residues. Per germline, CDR1 MNHEY and CDR2 SMNVEV (reference sequence). CDR3 DNA: TGTGCCAGCAGACGGACTACCCCCCGTTCTTACAATGAGCAGTTCTTC. Amino acid sequence: CASRRTTPRSYNEQFF.

For the CDR3, the DNA is TGTGCCAGCAGCCAAGACGGGAGCGGGAGAAAAGAGACCCAGTACTTC. It yields the protein CASSQDGSGRKETQYF. V and J are TRBV4-2 and TRBJ2-5; 8 bases fit TRBD2. Germline values: CDR1 LGHNA, CDR2 YNFKEQ. After removal of 0 bases from V and 3 bases from J, the junction contained 6 bases not matched to a gene. The CDR3 loop spans 16 amino acids.

The chain couples TRBV7-2 to TRBJ2-6, with TRBD2 as a possible D gene (5 bases). This CDR3 is built from 16 residues. Trimming pared 3 bases from V and 2 bases from J, leaving 11 bases between. Germline V gives CDR1 SGHTA, CDR2 FQGNSA. The chain's CDR3 is CASSFRRLAGANVLTF. The DNA of the CDR3 is TGTGCCAGCAGCTTTCGGAGGTTGGCTGGGGCCAACGTCCTGACTTTC.

CDR3 bases: TGTGCCAGCAGCCCCCAGCGGGAGGGCCTTGGTGAGCAGTTCTTC. It codes for CASSPQREGLGEQFF. This chain uses TRBV3-1 (or the pseudogene TRBV3-2) with TRBJ2-1; TRBD2 matches at 10 bases. V dropped 4 bases and J dropped 9; count of bases not matched to a gene: 9. The CDR3 contains 15 residues. In germline, CDR1 is LGHDT, CDR2 YNNKEL (reference sequence).

V and J are TRBV27 and TRBJ2-3, with 9 bases lining up with TRBD1. The CDR3 runs to 16 residues. The ends lost 4 bases at V and 0 bases at J; junction bases unmatched: 5. Germline CDR1 and CDR2: MNHEY and SMNVEV (reference sequence). The CDR3 is CASSWRTGVSTDTQYF. CDR3 DNA sequence: TGTGCCAGCAGTTGGAGGACAGGGGTCAGCACAGATACGCAGTATTTT.

This clone was seen only once. At the DNA level, this CDR3 is encoded by other sequences in the same sample as well. The chain uses TRBV5-1 and TRBJ2-1, with D possibly matching TRBD1 (5 bases). Germline V gene lookup returns CDR1 SGHRS and CDR2 YFSETQ. The CDR3 is 12 residues long. V was clipped by 0 bases and J by 8 bases, with 6 bases between them. CDR3 sequence reads: CASSLGGDEQFF. In nucleotides, the CDR3 is TGCGCCAGCAGCTTGGGGGGCGATGAGCAGTTCTTC.

The genes are TRBV6-2 or TRBV6-3 and TRBJ2-2, with D perhaps TRBD2 (6 bases). The CDR3 consists of 16 residues. Per germline, CDR1 MNHEY and CDR2 SVGEGT. The germline V and J ends were trimmed by 0 bases and 4 bases, with 12 bases remaining between them. As DNA, the CDR3 is TGTGCCAGCAGTTACTCGGAGGGGCCGAGCACCGGGGAGCTGTTTTTT. Its translation is CASSYSEGPSTGELFF.

The V gene is TRBV27, the J gene TRBJ2-5; TRBD1 is a possible D gene (5 bases). The V end was cut by 5 bases, the J end by 5 bases, with 18 bases between. The germline V gene encodes CDR1 MNHEY and CDR2 SMNVEV (reference sequence). The CDR3 has 15 residues. The CDR3 coding sequence is TGTGCCAGCAGTCCCCGGCCAGGGATAGGGGAGACCCAGTACTTC. Protein product: CASSPRPGIGETQYF.

This clone was picked up a small number of times. The chain uses TRBV18 and TRBJ2-7; 8 bases fit TRBD2. Germline V CDR1 and CDR2: KGHSH, LQKENI. This CDR3 comprises 16 residues. With 6 bases clipped from V and 2 bases from J, the junction kept 12 bases outside the gene matches. CDR3 nucleotide sequence: TGTGCCAGCTCGCCTATTTACTCACTAGCGGCCTACGAGCAGTACTTC. It codes for CASSPIYSLAAYEQYF.

The chain combines TRBV15 with TRBJ1-4; D not resolved. CDR3 length: 15 residues. Germline loops: CDR1 LNHNV, CDR2 YYDKDF (reference sequence). The V end lost 6 bases, the J end lost 7 bases, and 18 bases lay between the germline ends. The CDR3 loop is CATRTSGAGGEKLFF. The CDR3 DNA is TGTGCCACCAGGACCTCAGGTGCCGGTGGTGAAAAACTGTTTTTT.

The chain links TRBV12-3 or TRBV12-4 to TRBJ2-7, with 9 bases aligning to TRBD2. V shed 6 bases and J 5 bases; nucleotides not matched to a gene: 5. The CDR3 has 13 amino acids. The CDR3 DNA reads as TGTGCCAGCAGAATTAGCGGGAGCGACGAGCAGTACTTC. Amino acid sequence: CASRISGSDEQYF.

For the CDR3, the DNA is TGTGCCAGCAGCTTAGAGAGGGAAAATGAGCAGTTCTTC. It specifies CASSLERENEQFF. The chain recombines TRBV7-9 with TRBJ2-1, with D maybe TRBD2 (5 bases). The V gene's germline CDR1 is SEHNR and CDR2 FQNEAQ (reference sequence). The CDR3 has 13 amino acids. V lost 1 base and J 7 bases, leaving 8 bases between the germline ends.